These T cell receptor beta chains were read from a single sample in a study of blood T cell repertoires in COVID-19. TCRdb keeps only in-frame clones here, not all; method: immunoSEQ multiplex PCR. Altogether roughly 120,000 clones are present, approximately 81% being singletons, with the ten largest covering around 6%. The sample was peripheral blood. The receptors originated from a man older than 75 with COVID-19, enrolled during active disease. The CDR3 runs from the conserved cysteine through the conserved F or W. The D gene is left open where the match is weak. Only some rows state a clone size, as once, few, many or a class for expanded clones.

abundance: -; d_gene: TRBD2; j_gene: TRBJ2-1; v_gene: TRBV28; CDR3nt: TGTGCCAGCAGTTTTATACTAGCGGGAGACGATGAGCAGTTCTTC; CDR3aa: CASSFILAGDDEQFF
abundance: -; d_gene: TRBD2; j_gene: TRBJ2-5; v_gene: TRBV3-1/TRBV3-2; CDR3nt: TGTGCCAGCGACTTAGCGGGAGGGGCGGCCGGCCAAGAGACCCAGTACTTC; CDR3aa: CASDLAGGAAGQETQYF
abundance: -; d_gene: -; j_gene: TRBJ2-3; v_gene: TRBV3-1/TRBV3-2; CDR3nt: TGTGCCAGCAGCCAAGATAAATGGGCCACAGATACGCAGTATTTT; CDR3aa: CASSQDKWATDTQYF
abundance: -; d_gene: -; j_gene: TRBJ1-1; v_gene: TRBV10-3; CDR3nt: TGTGCCACCCGAGACAGTCTGAACACTGAAGCTTTCTTT; CDR3aa: CATRDSLNTEAFF
abundance: many; d_gene: TRBD2; j_gene: TRBJ2-7; v_gene: TRBV7-6; CDR3nt: TGTGCCAGCAGTTTACGGTCGGGACTAGCGGGAGACGAGCAGTACTTC; CDR3aa: CASSLRSGLAGDEQYF
abundance: -; d_gene: -; j_gene: TRBJ2-1; v_gene: TRBV3-1/TRBV3-2; CDR3nt: TGTGCCTCAAAACCGGGTTCGAGCTCCTACAATGAGCAGTTCTTC; CDR3aa: CASKPGSSSYNEQFF
abundance: -; d_gene: -; j_gene: TRBJ1-2; v_gene: TRBV15; CDR3nt: TGTGCCACCAGCAGAAGCCAGGAACGCTATGGCTACACCTTC; CDR3aa: CATSRSQERYGYTF
abundance: -; d_gene: TRBD2; j_gene: TRBJ2-1; v_gene: TRBV7-9; CDR3nt: TGTGCCAGCAGACCGACTAGCGGGCTTGGGGAGTCCTACAATGAGCAGTTCTTC; CDR3aa: CASRPTSGLGESYNEQFF
abundance: once; d_gene: -; j_gene: TRBJ2-3; v_gene: TRBV7-9; CDR3nt: TGTGCCAGCAGATACTCCAAAGATACGCAGTATTTT; CDR3aa: CASRYSKDTQYF
abundance: few; d_gene: TRBD1; j_gene: TRBJ2-7; v_gene: TRBV28; CDR3nt: TGTGCCAGCAGTCCTAGACAGGGGGCAGGCGAGCAGTACTTC; CDR3aa: CASSPRQGAGEQYF
abundance: -; d_gene: -; j_gene: TRBJ1-5; v_gene: TRBV25-1; CDR3nt: TGTGCCAGCAGTGATTGGGGGGAGGGGCAGCCCCAGCATTTT; CDR3aa: CASSDWGEGQPQHF
abundance: -; d_gene: -; j_gene: TRBJ2-7; v_gene: TRBV9; CDR3nt: TGTGCCAGCAGCGTAGTTTGTCGCTACGAGCAGTACTTC; CDR3aa: CASSVVCRYEQYF
abundance: -; d_gene: -; j_gene: TRBJ1-5; v_gene: TRBV29-1; CDR3nt: TGCAGCGTTTTGGACACGGATCAGCCCCAGCATTTT; CDR3aa: CSVLDTDQPQHF
abundance: -; d_gene: TRBD1; j_gene: TRBJ2-3; v_gene: TRBV4-1; CDR3nt: TGCGCCAGCAGCCTCGTAGGGACAGGGTTCGGGACAGATACGCAGTATTTT; CDR3aa: CASSLVGTGFGTDTQYF
abundance: once; d_gene: TRBD2; j_gene: TRBJ2-5; v_gene: TRBV10-3; CDR3nt: TGTGCCGTTGGGACTAGCGGAGTGCAAGAGACCCAGTACTTC; CDR3aa: CAVGTSGVQETQYF
abundance: -; d_gene: -; j_gene: TRBJ1-5; v_gene: TRBV27; CDR3nt: TGTGCCAGCAGTTTCTCGGGGGAAGGCAATCAGCCCCAGCATTTT; CDR3aa: CASSFSGEGNQPQHF
abundance: few; d_gene: -; j_gene: TRBJ2-3; v_gene: TRBV10-3; CDR3nt: TGTGCCACGGCTTCCCGGGAGATTCACACAGATACGCAGTATTTT; CDR3aa: CATASREIHTDTQYF
abundance: -; d_gene: -; j_gene: TRBJ2-5; v_gene: TRBV9; CDR3nt: TGTGCCAGCAGCGTAGTGGGACAGCGGGAAGAGACCCAGTACTTC; CDR3aa: CASSVVGQREETQYF
abundance: -; d_gene: -; j_gene: TRBJ1-1; v_gene: TRBV25-1; CDR3nt: TGTGCCAGCGGTCCACCGGGGAACACTGAAGCTTTCTTT; CDR3aa: CASGPPGNTEAFF
abundance: -; d_gene: -; j_gene: TRBJ1-5; v_gene: TRBV30; CDR3nt: TGTGCCTGGAGTAAGCGGGGGGGTCTTCGCGGGCCCCAGCATTTT; CDR3aa: CAWSKRGGLRGPQHF
abundance: -; d_gene: TRBD1; j_gene: TRBJ2-7; v_gene: TRBV4-2; CDR3nt: TGTGCCAGCAGCCCGTCCCTAGGACAGGGATTCTACGAGCAGTACTTC; CDR3aa: CASSPSLGQGFYEQYF
abundance: -; d_gene: -; j_gene: TRBJ2-2; v_gene: TRBV18; CDR3nt: TGTGCCAGCTCCGCGGACTTGGGCACCGGGGAGCTGTTTTTT; CDR3aa: CASSADLGTGELFF
abundance: -; d_gene: TRBD1; j_gene: TRBJ2-1; v_gene: TRBV9; CDR3nt: TGTGCCAGCAGCTTCGGGACAGGGACCCAACAAGGTGAGCAGTTCTTC; CDR3aa: CASSFGTGTQQGEQFF
abundance: -; d_gene: -; j_gene: TRBJ2-3; v_gene: TRBV9; CDR3nt: TGTGCCAGCAGCGTAGGCCAGGCCCTGAGCACAGATACGCAGTATTTT; CDR3aa: CASSVGQALSTDTQYF
abundance: -; d_gene: -; j_gene: TRBJ1-2; v_gene: TRBV9; CDR3nt: TGTGCCAGCAATCCCGGGGCTAACTATGGCTACACCTTC; CDR3aa: CASNPGANYGYTF
abundance: -; d_gene: TRBD1; j_gene: TRBJ1-6; v_gene: TRBV4-3; CDR3nt: TGCGCCAGCAGCCACGGGACAGGTCGAATCTCACCCCTCCACTTT; CDR3aa: CASSHGTGRISPLHF